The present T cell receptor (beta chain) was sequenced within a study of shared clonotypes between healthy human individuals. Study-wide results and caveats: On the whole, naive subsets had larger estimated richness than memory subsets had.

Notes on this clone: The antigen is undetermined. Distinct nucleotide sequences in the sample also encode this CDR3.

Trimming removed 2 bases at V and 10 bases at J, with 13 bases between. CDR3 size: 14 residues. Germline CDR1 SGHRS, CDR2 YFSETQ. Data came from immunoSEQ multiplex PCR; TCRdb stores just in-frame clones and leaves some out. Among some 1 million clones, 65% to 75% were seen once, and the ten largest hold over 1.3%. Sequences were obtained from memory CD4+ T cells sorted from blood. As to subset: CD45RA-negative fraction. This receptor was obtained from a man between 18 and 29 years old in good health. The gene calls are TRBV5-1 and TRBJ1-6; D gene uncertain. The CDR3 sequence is CASSLGGLGSPLHF. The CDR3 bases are TGCGCCAGCAGCTTAGGAGGGTTAGGATCACCCCTCCACTTT.